The 18 T cell receptor beta chains given below trace back to one sample, sequenced in a study of cytomegalovirus exposure and HLA in healthy donors. Primers included in the PCR were 60 Vbeta and 13 Jbeta primers. TCRdb's copy holds only in-frame clones and misses some; the assay was immunoSEQ multiplex PCR. Counted here are around 140,000 clones, roughly 80% occurring once; the ten biggest clones make up 8.1%. Input material: PBMCs. The source is a woman aged 50 to 60 in good health and CMV-seropositive.

This clone was found many times. The chain carries TRBV10-3 and TRBJ1-2; 8 bases map to TRBD1. The CDR3 loop spans 11 amino acids. V lost 11 bases, J lost 6 bases, and 5 bases stayed unmatched. CDR1 is ENHRY, CDR2 SYGVKD, per germline. CDR3 loop: CAADRGNGYTF. The CDR3 DNA sequence: TGTGCCGCCGACAGGGGTAATGGCTACACCTTC.

This chain uses TRBV28 with TRBJ1-2; D is undetermined. Trimming removed 3 bases at V and 4 bases at J, with 9 bases between. In germline, CDR1 is MDHEN, CDR2 SYDVKM. The CDR3 runs 13 residues. CDR3 amino acids: CASSFTAGYGYTF. The DNA of the CDR3 is TGTGCCAGCAGTTTCACAGCAGGCTATGGCTACACCTTC.

The chain uses TRBV7-3 and TRBJ1-5; 9 nucleotides align to TRBD1. Germline-derived CDR1 and CDR2 are SGHTA and FQGTGA. The junction had 19 bases not matched to a gene; V was cut back by 1 base and J by 3 bases. The CDR3 runs 21 residues. The chain's CDR3 is CASSLIGRDRVRKGPNQPQHF. The CDR3 nucleotides are TGTGCCAGCAGCTTAATAGGTCGGGACAGGGTCCGCAAAGGCCCCAATCAGCCCCAGCATTTT.

The rearrangement links TRBV11-2 to TRBJ2-7; 9 positions match TRBD2. Germline CDR1 is SGHAT and CDR2 is FQNNGV. J gave up 5 bases and V 1 base, and 9 bases lay outside the gene matches. The length of the CDR3 is 16 residues. The CDR3 protein is CASSLVAGGTLNEQYF. The CDR3 region has the DNA TGTGCCAGCAGCTTAGTCGCGGGAGGGACCTTAAACGAGCAGTACTTC.

This sequence joins TRBV25-1 and TRBJ2-7; a weak D match, TRBD1 (6 bases). Between the trimmed V and J ends, which lost 4 bases and 9 bases, there was a span of 10 bases. The germline V gene has CDR1 MGHDK and CDR2 SYGVNS. The CDR3 runs 11 residues. DNA for the CDR3: TGTGCCAGCAGTGGCGGACAGAGGCAGTACTTC. Its translation: CASSGGQRQYF.

The gene calls are TRBV6-5 and TRBJ2-7, with D possibly TRBD1 on 7 matching bases. The CDR3 is 14 residues long. V was pared by 8 bases and J by 4 bases, with 18 bases between. CDR1 MNHEY and CDR2 SVGAGI come from the germline V gene. DNA of the CDR3: TGTGCCAGCCAGGAGGGACAGTTTTATTACGAGCAGTACTTC. This codes for CASQEGQFYYEQYF.

The J gene is TRBJ1-4, the V gene TRBV7-8; no firm D call. Germline V gene lookup returns CDR1 SGHVS and CDR2 FQNEAQ. With 0 bases removed from V and 7 bases from J, the gap between germline ends came to 18 bases. This CDR3 has 17 residues. CDR3: CASSLAPLSGYSEKLFF. The CDR3 nucleotides are TGTGCCAGCAGCTTAGCACCACTATCGGGGTATAGTGAAAAACTGTTTTTT.

V is TRBV19 and J is TRBJ1-2, with 7 positions matching TRBD1. Germline assignment: CDR1 LNHDA and CDR2 SQIVND (reference sequence). There are 17 residues in the CDR3. Losses at the gene ends were 4 bases for V and 2 bases for J; bases not matched to a gene: 13. In DNA form, the CDR3 reads TGTGCCAGTAGTACTTCCCTTGGACAGGTGTGGAACTATGGCTACACCTTC. Translating gives CASSTSLGQVWNYGYTF.

V is TRBV5-5 and J is TRBJ2-2, with a weak D call TRBD1 (5 bases). Germline loops: CDR1 SGHKS, CDR2 YYEKEE (reference sequence). Trimming pared 4 bases from V and 6 bases from J, leaving 19 bases between. The CDR3 loop spans 16 amino acids. The CDR3 loop is CASSLATVPLPGELFF. CDR3 nucleotides: TGTGCCAGCAGCCTCGCGACAGTCCCCCTTCCCGGGGAGCTGTTTTTT.

In its sample, this clone was seen a few times. V is TRBV7-9 and J is TRBJ1-1, with D unresolved. Trimming took 3 bases from V and 8 from J, leaving 7 bases between them. CDR1 SEHNR and CDR2 FQNEAQ come from the germline V gene (reference sequence). The CDR3 spans 11 residues. Here the CDR3 DNA reads TGTGCCAGCAGCTTGAGAGGAGAAGCTTTCTTT. The encoded protein is CASSLRGEAFF.

This sequence joins TRBV11-2 and TRBJ2-7; 7 bases are a match to TRBD1. CDR1 SGHAT and CDR2 FQNNGV come from the germline V gene. The CDR3 extends over 18 amino acids. The ends lost 5 bases at V and 4 bases at J; junction bases unmatched: 20. CDR3 DNA: TGTGCCAGCAGCCCAGTGGGAACCCCGGGACAGCGTGATTACGAGCAGTACTTC. It is translated as CASSPVGTPGQRDYEQYF.

CDR3 sequence reads: CSVGGGGGQPQHF. The CDR3 bases are TGCAGCGTTGGGGGTGGGGGCGGTCAGCCCCAGCATTTT. The genes are TRBV29-1 and TRBJ1-5; D possibly corresponds to TRBD1 (6 bases). The V and J ends lost 4 bases and 6 bases respectively, with 13 bases between them. This CDR3 is 13 amino acids long. Germline assignment: CDR1 SQVTM and CDR2 ANQGSEA.

The chain links TRBV7-9 to TRBJ2-5; weak D call: TRBD1 (7 bases). The CDR3 totals 14 residues. Looked up from germline, CDR1 is SEHNR and CDR2 is FQNEAQ (reference sequence). V lost 5 bases and J 1 base, leaving 11 bases between the germline ends. The CDR3 DNA is TGTGCCAGCAGCCGCGGGGACAGCCAAGAGACCCAGTACTTC. This translates into CASSRGDSQETQYF.

The chain recombines TRBV28 with TRBJ1-2; TRBD1 matches at 9 bases. Germline CDR1 and CDR2: MDHEN and SYDVKM. The CDR3 has 13 residues. V lost 4 bases to trimming and J lost 9 bases; unmatched junction nucleotides: 6. In DNA form, the CDR3 reads TGTGCCAGCAGTTCCGGGACAGGGAATAGCTACACCTTC. It codes for CASSSGTGNSYTF.

V is TRBV5-1 and J is TRBJ2-3; 13 bases line up with TRBD2. Germline-derived CDR1 and CDR2 are SGHRS and YFSETQ. V trimming: 2 bases; J trimming: 4 bases; junction bases outside the gene matches: 1. The CDR3 has 15 residues. The CDR3 loop is CASSFTSGGADTQYF. The CDR3 nucleotides are TGCGCCAGCAGCTTTACTAGCGGGGGGGCAGATACGCAGTATTTT. Drawing the rest from reference TRBV5-1 and TRBJ2-3, the complete variable domain is KAGVTQTPRYLIKTRGQQVTLSCSPISGHRSVSWYQQTPGQGLQFLFEYFSETQRNKGNFPGRFSGRQFSNSRSEMNVSTLELGDSALYLCASSFTSGGADTQYFGPGTRLTVL.

The chain carries TRBV7-6 and TRBJ2-7; possible D gene TRBD2, 7 bases. The CDR3 runs 15 residues. Germline V gene data show CDR1 as SGHVS and CDR2 as FNYEAQ. Trimming removed 3 bases from V and 4 bases from J, with 16 bases in between. The CDR3 reads CASSFGSGRGYEQYF. The CDR3 nucleotides read TGTGCCAGCAGCTTTGGGAGTGGGAGGGGGTACGAGCAGTACTTC. The entire variable domain, with the rest obtained from reference TRBV7-6 and TRBJ2-7, is as follows: GAGVSQSPRYKVTKRGQDVALRCDPISGHVSLYWYRQALGQGPEFLTYFNYEAQQDKSGLPNDRFSAERPEGSISTLTIQRTEQRDSAMYRCASSFGSGRGYEQYFGPGTRLTVT.

This clone has a single count. The chain is built from TRBV7-3 and TRBJ2-1, with TRBD1 matching 8 bases. Germline CDR1 SGHTA, CDR2 FQGTGA. This CDR3 has 12 amino acids. Trimming took 5 bases from V and 9 from J; bases not matched to a gene: 3. The CDR3 spells CASSQGASEQFF. The CDR3 nucleotides read TGTGCCAGCAGCCAGGGGGCCAGTGAGCAGTTCTTC. Full variable domain (outside the CDR3, taken from reference TRBV7-3 and TRBJ2-1): GAGVSQTPSNKVTEKGKYVELRCDPISGHTALYWYRQSLGQGPEFLIYFQGTGAADDSGLPNDRFFAVRPEGSVSTLKIQRTERGDSAVYLCASSQGASEQFFGPGTRLTVL.

This clone was found a few times. V gene TRBV15 combines with J gene TRBJ2-7; 12 nucleotides match TRBD1. CDR3 length: 15 residues. Germline CDR1 reads LNHNV; CDR2 reads YYDKDF (reference sequence). With 1 base clipped from V and 12 bases from J, the junction kept 10 bases outside the gene matches. This CDR3 is CATSRVDGTGGSLYF. For the CDR3, the DNA is TGTGCCACCAGCAGAGTCGACGGGACAGGGGGCTCTCTGTACTTC.